Listed below are T cell receptor beta chains from one sample, sequenced in a study of T cell repertoires in cytomegalovirus infection. Their specific antigens are unknown. TCRdb re-analysed the reads in MiXCR, keeping a single row per CDR3 protein. The sample yields about 920,000 distinct CDR3 sequences, approximately 30% seen once. Here the sequenced sample was cultured CD8+ T cells from PBMCs, taken from culture after CMV antigen stimulation. These receptors originate from a human donor in good health (CMV status not recorded). Some clones in this sample may be carry-over from other donors' samples. CDR3s leave out the opening cysteine and the closing phenylalanine or tryptophan.

V	J	CDR3
TRBV7-9	TRBJ2-7	ASSPRVAEQY
TRBV19	TRBJ1-5	ASSWDISQPQH
TRBV27	TRBJ1-1	ASTSGGGNTEAF
TRBV20-1	TRBJ2-3	SAMSSGGAGSTDTQY
TRBV20-1	TRBJ2-1	SATGTDPYNEQF
TRBV28	TRBJ1-1	ASMRHPGNTEAF
TRBV5-5	TRBJ1-2	ASSGHNYGYT
TRBV19	TRBJ2-3	ASRAGLRPASDTQY
TRBV7-6	TRBJ1-6	ASSLRGAYNSPLH
TRBV12-3/TRBV12-4	TRBJ2-1	ASSWRGQPLGEQF
TRBV3-1	TRBJ2-3	ASSQGTVGGDTQY
TRBV19	TRBJ2-1	ASSIGLAGTYNEQF
TRBV27	TRBJ2-3	ASSLYLLAGGSTDTQY
TRBV12-3/TRBV12-4	TRBJ1-1	ASSPSGTPFGEAF
TRBV5-1	TRBJ2-1	ASSLADSYANEQF
TRBV27	TRBJ2-5	ASSLAFGHQETQY
TRBV25-1	TRBJ2-3	ASSARDTQY
TRBV5-4	TRBJ2-3	ASSFRRSPDTQY
TRBV6-5	TRBJ2-3	ASIPGTGRTDTQY
TRBV15	TRBJ1-1	ATSRDQGPETEAF
TRBV7-3	TRBJ2-7	ASSLSGTVSSYEQY
TRBV7-9	TRBJ2-1	ASSLIAGGRNEQF
TRBV6-6	TRBJ1-2	ASSYRGLTYGYT
TRBV7-6	TRBJ1-1	ASSSGGVGTEAF
TRBV29-1	TRBJ1-1	SVGDRVNTEAF
TRBV6-1	TRBJ2-3	ASTPLGQTDTQY
TRBV27	TRBJ1-2	AGSLSEGAIFPEGYT
TRBV19	TRBJ2-7	ASSIEGDRAYEQY
TRBV7-9	TRBJ2-7	ASSPPGQGRNEQY
TRBV9	TRBJ2-1	TSSVGPNEQF
TRBV27	TRBJ1-1	ASSLLAAGVNTEAF
TRBV6-5	TRBJ1-2	ASTRRLPNYGYT
TRBV7-6	TRBJ2-3	AGGFSGTQY
TRBV20-1	TRBJ2-7	SARRGDSYVGQY
TRBV9	TRBJ2-1	ASSPGRGPYEQF
TRBV6-1	TRBJ2-3	ASSPWTSGGLTDTQY
TRBV4-1	TRBJ2-3	ASSPIGGGPDTQY
TRBV7-2	TRBJ2-3	ASSLVPGLAGDLTDTQY
TRBV2	TRBJ1-2	AGTGLYGYT
TRBV7-9	TRBJ1-2	ASSTRDRPNYGYT